A single sample is the source of the 7 T cell receptor beta chains below, sequenced in a study of regulatory T cells in long-lasting Graves disease (TCRdb year 2021). Sample time point, as interpreted from the label and publication: newly diagnosed GD, antithyroid drugs for less than 3 months. RNA was extracted from PBMCs in TRIzol for both TCR sequencing and RNA sequencing. Library method: multiplex PCR. TCRdb names Illumina HiSeq 4000 as the instrument used. CDR3 regions were amplified by Arm-PCR with iRepertoire HTBI primers to construct TCR beta libraries. Using fastp trimming at Q25 and MiXCR clonotype assembly, TCRdb reanalyzed the public sequencing data and kept in-frame beta chains. CDR3 protein sequences are deduplicated, and each keeps its most common genes and DNA. This sample has 500,000 or so distinct CDR3 sequences in its table, and under 20% of those were observed once. The ten top clones hold more than 10% of the sample.

This sample was shared with a second study, whose subject was T cells in Graves' hyperthyroidism and ophthalmopathy.

This specimen was peripheral blood mononuclear cells (PBMCs), taken at new diagnosis, from a patient treated with antithyroid drugs. These receptors were taken from a man aged 35-49 years with Graves disease. Donor details come from another sample of the same person, matched by shared clones.

This clonotype was observed many times. The chain couples TRBV11-3 to TRBJ2-3; 7 nucleotides match TRBD2. Germline assignment: CDR1 SGHNT and CDR2 YENEEA. The junction had 8 bases not matched to a gene; V was cut back by 3 bases and J by 2 bases. CDR3 size: 16 residues. CDR3 in amino acids: CASSFGASGPTDTQYF. The DNA for the CDR3 is TGTGCCAGCAGCTTTGGTGCTAGCGGTCCCACAGATACGCAGTATTTT.

In its sample, this clonotype was seen many times. This chain joins TRBV24-1 and TRBJ2-1; D possibly corresponds to TRBD2 (6 bases). V was cut by 3 bases and J by 10 bases, with 9 bases left in between. In germline, CDR1 is KGHDR, CDR2 SFDVKD. CDR3 length equals 12 residues. CDR3 sequence reads: CATSDGLPEQFF. The CDR3 DNA reads as TGTGCCACCAGTGATGGACTACCAGAGCAGTTCTTC.

This chain joins TRBV29-1 and TRBJ2-7; TRBD1 aligns across 9 bases. Germline values: CDR1 SQVTM, CDR2 ANQGSEA. With 4 bases clipped from V and 9 bases from J, the junction kept 10 bases outside the gene matches. The CDR3 is 13 amino acids. In nucleotides, the CDR3 is TGCAGCGTTGTCGGGACAGGGCCAGGCCGGCAGTACTTC. The encoded protein is CSVVGTGPGRQYF.

This clonotype was observed a few times. This chain links TRBV24-1 with TRBJ1-5; D unclear. Germline CDR1 is KGHDR and CDR2 is SFDVKD. The CDR3 consists of 15 residues. Trimming cost V 4 bases and J 0 bases, with 9 bases left between them. CDR3 DNA: TGTGCCACCAGTGACCCCACAGATAGCAATCAGCCCCAGCATTTT. Translated: CATSDPTDSNQPQHF.

In this sample, this clonotype turned up many times. The J gene is TRBJ2-7, the V gene TRBV6-2 or TRBV6-3, with D possibly TRBD1 on 6 matching bases. The CDR3 runs to 14 residues. Germline V gene lookup returns CDR1 MNHEY and CDR2 SVGEGT. V shed 6 bases and J shed 2 bases, with 14 bases lying between them. The CDR3 reads CASRLTGSPYEQYF. The CDR3 DNA reads TGTGCCAGCAGACTTACAGGGTCCCCCTACGAGCAGTACTTC.

The chain couples TRBV6-1 to TRBJ2-7, with D tentatively TRBD1 (6 bases). Trimming cost V 9 bases and J 3 bases, with 18 bases left between them. The V gene's germline CDR1 is MNHNS and CDR2 SASEGT. The CDR3 runs 14 residues. The CDR3 sequence: CASRVPGAIYEQYF. The CDR3 region has the DNA TGTGCCAGTCGGGTCCCAGGGGCCATCTACGAGCAGTACTTC.

V gene TRBV6-1 combines with J gene TRBJ2-5; 9 nucleotides line up with TRBD2. Looked up from germline, CDR1 is MNHNS and CDR2 is SASEGT. CDR3 size: 16 residues. Germline trimming cut 2 bases from V and 7 bases from J; bases unmatched to any gene: 11. This CDR3 reads CASSERASGVAVTQYF. In DNA form, the CDR3 reads TGTGCCAGCAGTGAAAGGGCTAGCGGGGTCGCGGTGACCCAGTACTTC.